The rows below give T cell receptor beta chains drawn from one sample of a study of blood T cell repertoires in COVID-19. The table came from immunoSEQ multiplex PCR; TCRdb's copy has only in-frame clones and leaves some out. The table records about 120,000 clones, almost 90% of them present only once. Sequences were obtained from peripheral blood. The receptors originated from a woman aged 55 to 70 with COVID-19, enrolled during active disease. CDR3s include the opening cysteine and the closing phenylalanine or tryptophan. The order of the fields is J gene, V gene, clone size, D gene, CDR3 protein, CDR3 DNA. The D gene is left open where the match is weak. Size is stated for part of the rows, as once, few or many counts, or as a class when the clone is expanded.

TRBJ1-1,TRBV18,-,TRBD1,CASSPGQGVDTEAFF,TGTGCCAGCTCACCAGGACAGGGGGTAGACACTGAAGCTTTCTTT
TRBJ1-6,TRBV11-2,-,-,CASSLDTQLSSYNSPLHF,TGTGCCAGCAGCTTAGATACACAGCTGAGCTCCTATAATTCACCCCTCCACTTT
TRBJ2-1,TRBV4-3,-,-,CASSQDGRGGQFF,TGCGCCAGCAGCCAAGATGGGAGAGGGGGGCAGTTCTTC
TRBJ1-4,TRBV15,-,-,CATGQSFNEKLFF,TGTGCCACCGGACAGAGCTTTAATGAAAAACTGTTTTTT
TRBJ2-7,TRBV7-9,-,-,CASSFGGSLDGQYF,TGTGCCAGCAGCTTTGGGGGGTCCTTAGATGGCCAGTACTTC
TRBJ2-3,TRBV6-5,-,TRBD1,CASSYDPGQGTDTQYF,TGTGCCAGCAGTTACGACCCGGGACAGGGCACAGATACGCAGTATTTT
TRBJ1-4,TRBV9,-,TRBD1,CASSREDRGTNEKLFF,TGTGCCAGCAGCAGAGAAGACAGGGGAACTAATGAAAAACTGTTTTTT
TRBJ1-1,TRBV21-1,once,-,CASTSGLNTEAFF,TGTGCCAGCACTTCAGGGTTGAACACTGAAGCTTTCTTT
TRBJ1-5,TRBV19,-,-,CASSPTRHLPNQPQHF,TGTGCCAGTAGTCCGACCCGACATTTACCCAATCAGCCCCAGCATTTT
TRBJ2-7,TRBV7-9,-,-,CASSQRQNSYEQYF,TGTGCCAGCAGCCAAAGACAGAACTCCTACGAGCAGTACTTC
TRBJ1-2,TRBV2,-,TRBD1,CASSKDRGRVGYTF,TGTGCCAGCAGTAAGGACAGGGGGCGCGTGGGCTACACCTTC
TRBJ1-2,TRBV7-9,-,TRBD1,CASSRETGDPNYGYTF,TGTGCCAGCAGCCGCGAAACAGGGGATCCCAACTATGGCTACACCTTC
TRBJ1-5,TRBV19,-,-,CASSMREFLNSRNQPQHF,TGTGCCAGTAGTATGCGAGAATTCCTAAATAGCCGCAATCAGCCCCAGCATTTT
TRBJ2-1,TRBV7-3,-,TRBD2,CASSYLAGGSDEQFF,TGTGCCAGCAGCTACTTAGCGGGGGGCAGCGATGAGCAGTTCTTC
TRBJ2-5,TRBV27,-,TRBD1,CASRTGRETQYF,TGTGCCAGCAGGACAGGGAGAGAGACCCAGTACTTC
TRBJ2-1,TRBV5-1,-,-,CASSSPGGVENNEQFF,TGCGCCAGCAGCTCCCCCGGCGGAGTAGAAAACAATGAGCAGTTCTTC
TRBJ1-2,TRBV7-2,-,-,CASSLIQRAYGYTF,TGTGCCAGCAGCTTAATACAGAGAGCCTATGGCTACACCTTC
TRBJ1-2,TRBV30,-,-,CACLALLANYGYTF,TGTGCCTGCTTAGCTCTCCTAGCTAACTATGGCTACACCTTC
TRBJ2-7,TRBV11-2,-,-,CASSLLKQSYEQYF,TGTGCCAGCAGCTTATTGAAACAGTCCTACGAGCAGTACTTC
TRBJ2-1,TRBV6-2/TRBV6-3,-,-,CASSWFGPPRNEQFF,TGTGCCAGCAGTTGGTTCGGCCCCCCGAGGAATGAGCAGTTCTTC
TRBJ1-5,TRBV6-5,few,TRBD1,CASSPTGLRPQHF,TGTGCCAGCAGCCCGACAGGGTTGAGGCCCCAGCATTTT
TRBJ1-2,TRBV5-5,-,TRBD1,CASSFPGQPYSGYTF,TGTGCCAGCAGCTTCCCGGGACAGCCTTATTCTGGCTACACCTTC
TRBJ1-2,TRBV5-1,once,TRBD1,CASSPDREYTF,TGCGCCAGCAGCCCGGACAGGGAATACACCTTC
TRBJ1-5,TRBV7-3,-,TRBD1,CASSLDGTGIQPQHF,TGTGCCAGCAGCTTGGATGGGACAGGGATCCAGCCCCAGCATTTT
TRBJ2-2,TRBV30,-,-,CAWSKISTGGELFF,TGTGCCTGGAGTAAAATCTCGACGGGCGGGGAGCTGTTTTTT
TRBJ2-7,TRBV6-2/TRBV6-3,once,TRBD1,CASSYARTGGNEQYF,TGTGCCAGCAGTTACGCACGGACAGGGGGCAACGAGCAGTACTTC